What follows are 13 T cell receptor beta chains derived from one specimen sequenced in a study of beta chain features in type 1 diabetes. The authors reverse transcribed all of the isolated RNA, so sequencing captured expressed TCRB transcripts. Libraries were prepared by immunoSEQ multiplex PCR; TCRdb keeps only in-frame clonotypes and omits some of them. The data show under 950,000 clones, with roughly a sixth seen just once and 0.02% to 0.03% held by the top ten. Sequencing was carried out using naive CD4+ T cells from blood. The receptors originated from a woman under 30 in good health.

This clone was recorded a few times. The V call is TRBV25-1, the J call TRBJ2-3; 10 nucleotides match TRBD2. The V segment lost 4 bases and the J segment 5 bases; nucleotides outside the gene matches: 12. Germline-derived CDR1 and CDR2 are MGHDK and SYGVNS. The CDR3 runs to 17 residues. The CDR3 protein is CASSGSSGRSPGDTQYF. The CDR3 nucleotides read TGTGCCAGCAGTGGATCTAGCGGGAGATCCCCCGGAGATACGCAGTATTTT.

The CDR3 DNA is TGCAGTGCTAAGACACCGACTGGGGCTTTCTTT. Translating gives CSAKTPTGAFF. The genes are TRBV20-1 and TRBJ1-1; no firm D call. This CDR3 is built from 11 residues. CDR1 DFQATT and CDR2 SNEGSKA come from the germline V gene (reference sequence). Trimming removed 4 bases from V and 11 bases from J, with 14 bases in between.

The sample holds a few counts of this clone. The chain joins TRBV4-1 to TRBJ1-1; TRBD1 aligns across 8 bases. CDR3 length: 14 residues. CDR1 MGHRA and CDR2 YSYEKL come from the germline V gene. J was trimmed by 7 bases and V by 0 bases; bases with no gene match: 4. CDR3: CASSQDQGQGEAFF. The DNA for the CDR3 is TGCGCCAGCAGCCAAGATCAAGGACAGGGTGAAGCTTTCTTT.

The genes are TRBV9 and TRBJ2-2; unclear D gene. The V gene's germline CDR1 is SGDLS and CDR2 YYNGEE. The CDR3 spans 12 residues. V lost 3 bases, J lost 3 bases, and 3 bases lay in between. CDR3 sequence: CASSAYTGELFF. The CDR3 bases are TGTGCCAGCAGCGCTTACACCGGGGAGCTGTTTTTT.

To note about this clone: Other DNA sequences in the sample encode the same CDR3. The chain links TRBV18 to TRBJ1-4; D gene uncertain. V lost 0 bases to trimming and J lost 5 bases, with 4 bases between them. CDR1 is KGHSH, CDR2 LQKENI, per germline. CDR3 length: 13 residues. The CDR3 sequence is CASSPPSNEKLFF. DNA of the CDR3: TGTGCCAGCTCACCACCGTCCAATGAAAAACTGTTTTTT.

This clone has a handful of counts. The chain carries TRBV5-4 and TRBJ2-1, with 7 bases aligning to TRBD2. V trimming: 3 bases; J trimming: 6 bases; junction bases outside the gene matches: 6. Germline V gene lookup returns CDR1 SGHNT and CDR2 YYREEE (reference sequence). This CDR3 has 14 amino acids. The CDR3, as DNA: TGTGCCAGCAGCTCCGGGGGGTTAGTCAATGAGCAGTTCTTC. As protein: CASSSGGLVNEQFF.

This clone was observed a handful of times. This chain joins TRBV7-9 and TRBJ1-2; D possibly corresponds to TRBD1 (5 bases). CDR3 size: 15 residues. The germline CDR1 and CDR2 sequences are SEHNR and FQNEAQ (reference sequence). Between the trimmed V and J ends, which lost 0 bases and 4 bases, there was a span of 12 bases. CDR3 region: CASSLALGTSYGYTF. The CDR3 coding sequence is TGTGCCAGCAGCTTAGCGCTAGGGACCTCCTATGGCTACACCTTC.

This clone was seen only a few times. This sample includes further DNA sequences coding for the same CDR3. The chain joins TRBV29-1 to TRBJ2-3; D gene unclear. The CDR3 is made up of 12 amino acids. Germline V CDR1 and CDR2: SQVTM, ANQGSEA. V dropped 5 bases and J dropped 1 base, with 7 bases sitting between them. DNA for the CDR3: TGCAGCGTTCTTGAGGGCACAGATACGCAGTATTTT. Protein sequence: CSVLEGTDTQYF.

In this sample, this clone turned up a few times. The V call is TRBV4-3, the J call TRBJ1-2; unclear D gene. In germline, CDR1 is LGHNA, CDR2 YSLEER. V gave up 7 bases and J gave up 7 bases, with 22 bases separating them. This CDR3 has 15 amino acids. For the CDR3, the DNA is TGCGCCAGCACCCCTGAACCGGGATTTCATAGTGGCTACACCTTC. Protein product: CASTPEPGFHSGYTF.

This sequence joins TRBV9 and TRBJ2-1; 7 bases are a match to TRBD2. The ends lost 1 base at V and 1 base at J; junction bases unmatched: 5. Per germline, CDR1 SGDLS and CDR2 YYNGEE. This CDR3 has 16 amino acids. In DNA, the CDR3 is TGTGCCAGCAGCGTACACCGGGGGGTTTCCTACAATGAGCAGTTCTTC. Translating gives CASSVHRGVSYNEQFF.

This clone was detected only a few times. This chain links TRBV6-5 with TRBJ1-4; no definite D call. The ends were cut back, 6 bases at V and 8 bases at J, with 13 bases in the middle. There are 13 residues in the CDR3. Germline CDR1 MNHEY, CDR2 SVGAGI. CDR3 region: CASSLWAREKLFF. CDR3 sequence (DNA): TGTGCCAGCAGCTTATGGGCGCGGGAAAAACTGTTTTTT.

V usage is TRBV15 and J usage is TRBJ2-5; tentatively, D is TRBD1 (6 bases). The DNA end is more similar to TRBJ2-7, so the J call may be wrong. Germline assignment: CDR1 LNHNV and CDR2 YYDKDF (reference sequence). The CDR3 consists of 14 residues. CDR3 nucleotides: TGTGCCACCAGTACAGGGCTTACAACCTACGAGCAGTACTTC. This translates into CATSTGLTTYEQYF.

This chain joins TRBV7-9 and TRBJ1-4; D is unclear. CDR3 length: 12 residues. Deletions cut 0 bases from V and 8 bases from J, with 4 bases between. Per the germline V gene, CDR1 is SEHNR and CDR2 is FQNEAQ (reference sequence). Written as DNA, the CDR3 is TGTGCCAGCAGCTTAGCAGCCGAAAAACTGTTTTTT. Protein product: CASSLAAEKLFF.